This is a list of T cell receptor beta chains from one sample in a study of EBV T-cell therapy then PD-1 blockade in nasopharyngeal carcinoma. The method was immunoSEQ multiplex PCR; TCRdb's version includes in-frame clones alone and lacks a portion of them. Among around 22,000 clones listed, 82% were seen once. These receptors have no identified antigens. The input for sequencing was CD8+ T cells from blood, taken at day -245 from a patient whose treatment included autologous EBV-specific T cells and nivolumab. These receptor sequences come from a man aged 40-55 years with nasopharyngeal carcinoma. Both conserved end residues are part of each CDR3. Fields, in order: CDR3 protein, CDR3 DNA, D gene, V gene, clone size, J gene. A D gene is named only where the DNA matches it firmly. Rows may omit the clone size; those that give it use once, few, many or a size class.

cdr3_aa: CASRSRTNTIYF
cdr3_nt: TGTGCCAGCAGATCGAGGACGAACACCATATATTTT
d_call: NA
v_call: TRBV28
clone_size: once
j_call: TRBJ1-3

cdr3_aa: CASRPGTGARNEQFF
cdr3_nt: TGTGCCAGCAGGCCCGGGACAGGCGCTCGAAATGAGCAGTTCTTC
d_call: TRBD1
v_call: TRBV5-6
clone_size: NA
j_call: TRBJ2-1

cdr3_aa: CASSSSSSYNSPLHF
cdr3_nt: TGTGCCAGCAGTTCCTCGTCCTCCTATAATTCACCCCTCCACTTT
d_call: NA
v_call: TRBV27
clone_size: NA
j_call: TRBJ1-6

cdr3_aa: CASSLSGGTEAFF
cdr3_nt: TGTGCCAGCAGTTTATCGGGGGGGACTGAAGCTTTCTTT
d_call: NA
v_call: TRBV27
clone_size: NA
j_call: TRBJ1-1

cdr3_aa: CASSYSSVSNEQFF
cdr3_nt: TGTGCCAGCAGTTACTCGAGTGTGTCCAATGAGCAGTTCTTC
d_call: NA
v_call: TRBV6-5
clone_size: NA
j_call: TRBJ2-1

cdr3_aa: CASSQDSVAYGYSNQPQHF
cdr3_nt: TGCGCCAGCAGCCAAGATTCGGTGGCGTACGGATATAGCAATCAGCCCCAGCATTTT
d_call: NA
v_call: TRBV4-3
clone_size: NA
j_call: TRBJ1-5

cdr3_aa: CASSYTEVRDTQYF
cdr3_nt: TGTGCCAGCAGTTACACCGAGGTCCGAGATACGCAGTATTTT
d_call: NA
v_call: TRBV6-2/TRBV6-3
clone_size: NA
j_call: TRBJ2-3

cdr3_aa: CAGSGGMALRVNTEAFF
cdr3_nt: TGTGCCGGCAGTGGGGGGATGGCGTTGCGGGTGAACACTGAAGCTTTCTTT
d_call: NA
v_call: TRBV7-9
clone_size: few
j_call: TRBJ1-1

cdr3_aa: CASSHNAEFHEQYF
cdr3_nt: TGTGCCAGCAGTCACAATGCAGAATTCCACGAGCAGTACTTC
d_call: NA
v_call: TRBV27
clone_size: NA
j_call: TRBJ2-7

cdr3_aa: CASSFSAIYGYTF
cdr3_nt: TGTGCCAGCAGCTTCTCTGCCATATATGGCTACACCTTC
d_call: NA
v_call: TRBV13
clone_size: NA
j_call: TRBJ1-2

cdr3_aa: CASSPLPGNTIYF
cdr3_nt: TGTGCCAGCAGTCCCCTTCCTGGAAACACCATATATTTT
d_call: NA
v_call: TRBV6-5
clone_size: NA
j_call: TRBJ1-3

cdr3_aa: CASSLTNNYGYTF
cdr3_nt: TGTGCCAGCAGCCTGACGAATAACTATGGCTACACCTTC
d_call: NA
v_call: TRBV28
clone_size: NA
j_call: TRBJ1-2

cdr3_aa: CASSLAGQGSSGYTF
cdr3_nt: TGTGCCAGCAGCTTAGCGGGGCAGGGGAGTAGCGGCTACACCTTC
d_call: NA
v_call: TRBV7-6
clone_size: NA
j_call: TRBJ1-2

cdr3_aa: CAIRTGTDNEQFF
cdr3_nt: TGTGCCATCCGAACTGGGACGGACAATGAGCAGTTCTTC
d_call: NA
v_call: TRBV10-3
clone_size: NA
j_call: TRBJ2-1

cdr3_aa: CASSQEWLNTGELFF
cdr3_nt: TGTGCCAGCAGCCAAGAGTGGCTTAACACCGGGGAGCTGTTTTTT
d_call: NA
v_call: TRBV3-1/TRBV3-2
clone_size: NA
j_call: TRBJ2-2

cdr3_aa: CATSDLRGSSYNEQFF
cdr3_nt: TGTGCCACCAGTGATTTGCGCGGAAGCTCCTACAATGAGCAGTTCTTC
d_call: NA
v_call: TRBV24-1
clone_size: NA
j_call: TRBJ2-1

cdr3_aa: CASSIRGTAGPYNEQFF
cdr3_nt: TGTGCCAGCAGCATCCGCGGGACAGCGGGGCCGTACAATGAGCAGTTCTTC
d_call: NA
v_call: TRBV27
clone_size: NA
j_call: TRBJ2-1

cdr3_aa: CARSLGGAEGTEAFF
cdr3_nt: TGTGCCAGAAGCTTGGGAGGGGCAGAGGGCACTGAAGCTTTCTTT
d_call: NA
v_call: TRBV5-3
clone_size: NA
j_call: TRBJ1-1

cdr3_aa: CASSPVMGGDYEQYF
cdr3_nt: TGTGCCAGCAGCCCCGTAATGGGGGGCGACTACGAGCAGTACTTC
d_call: NA
v_call: TRBV13
clone_size: NA
j_call: TRBJ2-7

cdr3_aa: CASRDRAGGSPLHF
cdr3_nt: TGTGCCAGCAGGGACAGGGCCGGGGGGTCACCCCTCCACTTT
d_call: TRBD1
v_call: TRBV27
clone_size: NA
j_call: TRBJ1-6

cdr3_aa: CASSLVGSHEQYF
cdr3_nt: TGTGCCAGCAGCTTGGTAGGAAGTCACGAGCAGTACTTC
d_call: NA
v_call: TRBV5-4
clone_size: NA
j_call: TRBJ2-7

cdr3_aa: CASSQERGNEQFF
cdr3_nt: TGTGCCAGCAGCCAAGAAAGGGGAAATGAGCAGTTCTTC
d_call: NA
v_call: TRBV3-1/TRBV3-2
clone_size: NA
j_call: TRBJ2-1